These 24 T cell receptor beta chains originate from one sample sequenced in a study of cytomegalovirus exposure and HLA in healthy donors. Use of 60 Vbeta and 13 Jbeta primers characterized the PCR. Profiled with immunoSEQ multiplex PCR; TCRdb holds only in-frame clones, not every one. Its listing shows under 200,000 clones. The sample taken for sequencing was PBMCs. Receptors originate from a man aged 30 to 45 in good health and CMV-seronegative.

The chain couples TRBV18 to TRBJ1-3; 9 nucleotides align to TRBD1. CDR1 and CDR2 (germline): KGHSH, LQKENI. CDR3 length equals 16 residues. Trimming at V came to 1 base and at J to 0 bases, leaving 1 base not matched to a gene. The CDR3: CASSPQGQGSGNTIYF. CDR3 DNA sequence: TGTGCCAGCTCACCACAGGGACAGGGCTCTGGAAACACCATATATTTT.

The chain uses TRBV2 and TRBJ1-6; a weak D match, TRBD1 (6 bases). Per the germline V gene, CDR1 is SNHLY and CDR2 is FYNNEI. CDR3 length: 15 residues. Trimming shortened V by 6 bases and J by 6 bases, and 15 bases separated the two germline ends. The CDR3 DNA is TGTGCCAGCAGGCCACAGGGAATCCTTAATTCACCCCTCCACTTT. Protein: CASRPQGILNSPLHF.

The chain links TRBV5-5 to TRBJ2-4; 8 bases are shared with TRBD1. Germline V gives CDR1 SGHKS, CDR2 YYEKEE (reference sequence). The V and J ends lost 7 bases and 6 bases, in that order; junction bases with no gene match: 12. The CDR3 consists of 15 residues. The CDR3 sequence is CASAQTGVGVNIQYF. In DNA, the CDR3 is TGTGCCAGCGCACAGACAGGGGTGGGCGTAAACATTCAGTACTTC.

Written as DNA, the CDR3 is TGTGCCAGCAGTTCCCTGACTAGCGGGAGATTCACCGGGGAGCTGTTTTTT. Protein: CASSSLTSGRFTGELFF. The chain combines TRBV28 with TRBJ2-2; 12 nucleotides line up with TRBD2. The CDR3 extends over 17 amino acids. Germline CDR1 MDHEN, CDR2 SYDVKM. V trimming: 4 bases; J trimming: 4 bases; junction bases outside the gene matches: 7.

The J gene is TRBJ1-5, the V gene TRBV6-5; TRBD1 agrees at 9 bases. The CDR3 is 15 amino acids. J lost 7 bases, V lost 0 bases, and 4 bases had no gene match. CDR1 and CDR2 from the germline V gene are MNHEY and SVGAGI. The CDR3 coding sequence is TGTGCCAGCAGTTACTCACAGGGGGCCCGGCAGCCCCAGCATTTT. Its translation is CASSYSQGARQPQHF.

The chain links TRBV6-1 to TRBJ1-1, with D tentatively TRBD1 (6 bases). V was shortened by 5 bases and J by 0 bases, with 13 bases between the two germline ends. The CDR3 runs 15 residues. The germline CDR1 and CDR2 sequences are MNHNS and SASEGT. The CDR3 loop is CASSTRTALNTEAFF. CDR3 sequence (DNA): TGTGCCAGCAGTACCCGGACAGCCCTGAACACTGAAGCTTTCTTT.

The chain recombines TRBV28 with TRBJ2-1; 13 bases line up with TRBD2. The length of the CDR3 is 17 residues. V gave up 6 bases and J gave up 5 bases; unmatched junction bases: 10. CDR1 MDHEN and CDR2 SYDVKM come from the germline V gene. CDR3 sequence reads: CASSRTSGSPRDNEQFF. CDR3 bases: TGTGCCAGCAGCAGGACTAGCGGGAGCCCACGGGACAATGAGCAGTTCTTC.

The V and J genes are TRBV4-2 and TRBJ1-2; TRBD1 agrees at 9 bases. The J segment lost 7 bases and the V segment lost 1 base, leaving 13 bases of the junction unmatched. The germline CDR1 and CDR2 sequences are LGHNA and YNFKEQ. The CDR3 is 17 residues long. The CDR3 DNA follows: TGTGCCAGCAGCCAAGGGGTGGGGGACAGGGTATCGTCTGGCTACACCTTC. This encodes CASSQGVGDRVSSGYTF.

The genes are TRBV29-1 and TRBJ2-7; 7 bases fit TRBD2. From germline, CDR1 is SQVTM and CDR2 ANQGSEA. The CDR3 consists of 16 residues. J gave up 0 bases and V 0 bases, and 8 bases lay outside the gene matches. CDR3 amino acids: CSVEEVAGLSSYEQYF. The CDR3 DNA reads TGCAGCGTTGAAGAGGTAGCGGGCTTAAGCTCCTACGAGCAGTACTTC.

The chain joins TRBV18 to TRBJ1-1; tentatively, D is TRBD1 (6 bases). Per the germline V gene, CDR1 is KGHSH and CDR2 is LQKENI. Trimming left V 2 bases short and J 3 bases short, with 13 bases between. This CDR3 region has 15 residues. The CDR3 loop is CASSPEGDPYTEAFF. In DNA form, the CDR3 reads TGTGCCAGCTCACCAGAGGGGGACCCTTACACTGAAGCTTTCTTT.

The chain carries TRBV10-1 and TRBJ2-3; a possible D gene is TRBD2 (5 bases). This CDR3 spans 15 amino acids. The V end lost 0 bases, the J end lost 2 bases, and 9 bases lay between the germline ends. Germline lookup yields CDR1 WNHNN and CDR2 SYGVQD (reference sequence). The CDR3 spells CASSESGLVTDTQYF. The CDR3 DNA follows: TGCGCCAGCAGTGAGTCCGGACTGGTCACAGATACGCAGTATTTT.

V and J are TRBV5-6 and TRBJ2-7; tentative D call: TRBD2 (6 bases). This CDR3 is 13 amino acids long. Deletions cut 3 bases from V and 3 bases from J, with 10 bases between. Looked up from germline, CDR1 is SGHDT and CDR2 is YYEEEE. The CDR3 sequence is CASSYAGNYEQYF. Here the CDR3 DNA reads TGTGCCAGCAGCTATGCGGGAAACTACGAGCAGTACTTC.

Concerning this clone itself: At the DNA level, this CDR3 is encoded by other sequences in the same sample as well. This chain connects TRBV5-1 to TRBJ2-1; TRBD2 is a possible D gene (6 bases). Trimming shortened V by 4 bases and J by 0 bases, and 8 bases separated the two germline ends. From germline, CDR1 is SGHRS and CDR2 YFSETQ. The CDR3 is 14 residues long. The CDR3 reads CASSPGSSYNEQFF. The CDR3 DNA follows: TGCGCCAGCAGCCCCGGGAGCTCCTACAATGAGCAGTTCTTC. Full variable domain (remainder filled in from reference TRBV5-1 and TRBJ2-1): KAGVTQTPRYLIKTRGQQVTLSCSPISGHRSVSWYQQTPGQGLQFLFEYFSETQRNKGNFPGRFSGRQFSNSRSEMNVSTLELGDSALYLCASSPGSSYNEQFFGPGTRLTVL.

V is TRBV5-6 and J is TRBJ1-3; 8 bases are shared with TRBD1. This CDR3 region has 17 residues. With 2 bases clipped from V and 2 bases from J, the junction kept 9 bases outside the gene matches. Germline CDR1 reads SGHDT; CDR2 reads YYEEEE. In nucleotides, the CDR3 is TGTGCCAGCAGCTTCTCAGGGGGCGTGATCCCTGGAAACACCATATATTTT. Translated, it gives CASSFSGGVIPGNTIYF.

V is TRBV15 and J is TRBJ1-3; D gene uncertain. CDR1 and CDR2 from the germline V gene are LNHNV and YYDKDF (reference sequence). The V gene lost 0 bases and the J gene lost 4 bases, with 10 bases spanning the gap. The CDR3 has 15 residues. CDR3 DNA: TGTGCCACCAGCAGAGATCACGGGGTCGGAAACACCATATATTTT. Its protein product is CATSRDHGVGNTIYF.

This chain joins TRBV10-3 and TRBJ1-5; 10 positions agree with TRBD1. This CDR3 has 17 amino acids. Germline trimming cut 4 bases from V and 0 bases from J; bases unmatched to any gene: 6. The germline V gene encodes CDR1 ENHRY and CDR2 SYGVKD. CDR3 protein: CAISGQGATDSNQPQHF. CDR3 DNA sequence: TGTGCCATCAGTGGACAGGGGGCCACCGATAGCAATCAGCCCCAGCATTTT.

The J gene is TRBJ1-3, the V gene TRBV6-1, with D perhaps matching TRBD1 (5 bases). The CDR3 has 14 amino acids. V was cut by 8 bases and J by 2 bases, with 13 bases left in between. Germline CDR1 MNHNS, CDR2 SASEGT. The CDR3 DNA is TGTGCCAGCCTCCAAGGGGCTGCTGGAAACACCATATATTTT. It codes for CASLQGAAGNTIYF.

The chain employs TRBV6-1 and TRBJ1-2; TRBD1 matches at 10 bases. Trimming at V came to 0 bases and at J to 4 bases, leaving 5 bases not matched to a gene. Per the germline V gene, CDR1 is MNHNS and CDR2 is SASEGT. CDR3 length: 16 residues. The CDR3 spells CASSEAIGQGGYGYTF. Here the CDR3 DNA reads TGTGCCAGCAGTGAAGCTATAGGACAGGGGGGCTATGGCTACACCTTC.

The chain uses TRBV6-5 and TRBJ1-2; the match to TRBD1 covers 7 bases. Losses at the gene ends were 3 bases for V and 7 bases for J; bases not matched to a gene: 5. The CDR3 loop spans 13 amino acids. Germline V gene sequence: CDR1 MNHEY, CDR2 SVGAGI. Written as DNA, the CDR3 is TGTGCCAGCAGTTATGAAAGGGGGCTTGGCTACACCTTC. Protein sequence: CASSYERGLGYTF.

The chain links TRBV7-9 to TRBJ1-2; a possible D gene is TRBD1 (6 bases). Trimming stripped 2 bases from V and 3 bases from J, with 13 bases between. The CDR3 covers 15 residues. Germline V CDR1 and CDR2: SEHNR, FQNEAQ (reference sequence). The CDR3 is CASSLLGGLHYGYTF. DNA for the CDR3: TGTGCCAGCAGCTTATTGGGGGGGCTTCACTATGGCTACACCTTC. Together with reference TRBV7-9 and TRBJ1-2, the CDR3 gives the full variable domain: DTGVSQNPRHKITKRGQNVTFRCDPISEHNRLYWYRQTLGQGPEFLTYFQNEAQLEKSRLLSDRFSAERPKGSFSTLEIQRTEQGDSAMYLCASSLLGGLHYGYTFGSGTRLTVV.

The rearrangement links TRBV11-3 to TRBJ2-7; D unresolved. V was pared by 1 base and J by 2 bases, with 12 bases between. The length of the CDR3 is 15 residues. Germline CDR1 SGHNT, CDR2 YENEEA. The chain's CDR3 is CASSLAPGQTYEQYF. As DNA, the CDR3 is TGTGCCAGCAGCTTAGCACCAGGCCAGACCTACGAGCAGTACTTC.

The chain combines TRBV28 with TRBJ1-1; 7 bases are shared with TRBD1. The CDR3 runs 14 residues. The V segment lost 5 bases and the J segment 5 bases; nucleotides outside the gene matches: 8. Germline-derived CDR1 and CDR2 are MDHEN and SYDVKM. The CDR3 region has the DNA TGTGCCAGCAGTCTAGGGGGCGATCGTACTGAAGCTTTCTTT. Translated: CASSLGGDRTEAFF.

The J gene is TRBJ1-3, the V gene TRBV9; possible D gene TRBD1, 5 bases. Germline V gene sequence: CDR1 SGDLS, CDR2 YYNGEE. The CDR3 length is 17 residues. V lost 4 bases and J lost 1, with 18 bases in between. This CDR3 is CASSLRRVGVSGNTIYF. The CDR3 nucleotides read TGTGCCAGCAGCCTTCGGAGGGTAGGGGTATCTGGAAACACCATATATTTT.

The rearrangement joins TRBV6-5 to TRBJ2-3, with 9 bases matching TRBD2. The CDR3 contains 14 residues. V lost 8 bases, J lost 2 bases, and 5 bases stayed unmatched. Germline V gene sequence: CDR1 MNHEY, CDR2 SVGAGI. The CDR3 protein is CASQSGRHTDTQYF. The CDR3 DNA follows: TGTGCCAGCCAAAGCGGGAGGCACACAGATACGCAGTATTTT.